A selection of T cell receptor beta chains follows, all from one sample in a study of T cells in localized non-small cell lung cancer. Generated by immunoSEQ multiplex PCR, the TCRdb table keeps only in-frame clones and is missing some. The data hold fewer than 2,000 clones, with 20% to 30% observed a single time. The specimen was lung tumor tissue, collected before any cancer treatment. The receptors derive from a male donor at least 60 years old with stage II squamous cell lung carcinoma. Both conserved end residues are trimmed from each CDR3. The D gene is left open where the match is weak.

V gene,D gene,J gene,CDR3 protein
TRBV6-8,TRBD2,TRBJ2-7,ASSDGGATPYEQY
TRBV19,-,TRBJ1-2,ASSIRRYGYT
TRBV6-8,-,TRBJ2-5,ASSYSTPPETQY
TRBV14,-,TRBJ1-1,ASSQDLITEAF
TRBV19,TRBD2,TRBJ2-3,ASSIRQRLAGDTDTQY
TRBV1,-,TRBJ1-3,ASSQRMGGGDGNTIY
TRBV14,-,TRBJ1-1,ASSQKFQGVYTEAF
TRBV6-8,TRBD1,TRBJ2-7,ASSSYRDRYEQY
TRBV1,-,TRBJ2-1,ASSQTQPSLENHVKNEQF
TRBV30,TRBD1,TRBJ1-5,AWSFRGEQPQH
TRBV30,-,TRBJ2-2,AWNVGAGELF
TRBV6-8,-,TRBJ2-1,ASYSGSGTTSNNEQF
TRBV6-8,TRBD1,TRBJ1-5,ATTRDREFQPQH
TRBV6-7,-,TRBJ2-5,ASSYEETQY
TRBV11-3,TRBD1,TRBJ1-2,ASSAGQVDYGYT
TRBV11-3,-,TRBJ1-2,ASTPDGTDYGYT
TRBV4-1,TRBD1,TRBJ1-1,ASSQDRGQGGTEAF
TRBV2,-,TRBJ2-7,ASSFSGTGYEQY
TRBV11-3,-,TRBJ2-7,ASSLVGGDSYEQY
TRBV18,-,TRBJ2-5,ASSPTTGRRGETQY
TRBV28,-,TRBJ1-5,ASTPAPLGDQPQH
TRBV11-3,-,TRBJ1-1,ASSPGADLNTEAF
TRBV28,-,TRBJ1-3,ASSLQGGNTIY
TRBV11-3,TRBD2,TRBJ2-1,ASRIYSGNHNEQF
TRBV10-2,-,TRBJ2-2,ASSVQRGTGELF
TRBV11-3,-,TRBJ2-5,ASSSASSQETQY
TRBV10-2,-,TRBJ2-6,ASSGSSSGANVLT
TRBV10-3,TRBD2,TRBJ2-1,AISESSLAGEPGQF
TRBV15,TRBD1,TRBJ2-1,ATSRGGTGPYNEQF
TRBV9,-,TRBJ2-2,ASSAAGTGNTGELF
TRBV19,TRBD2,TRBJ2-1,ASSIRGTGTSGRNEQF
TRBV19,-,TRBJ1-4,ASSPPPNEKLF
TRBV19,-,TRBJ2-7,ASSGQIQGSHEQY
TRBV19,TRBD1,TRBJ2-5,ASSPGQAWETQY
TRBV6-8,-,TRBJ2-2,ASSLTAGELF